The clone carrying this T cell receptor (beta chain) was observed a handful of times. The antigen remains unidentified. Germline V gene data show CDR1 as SGHTA and CDR2 as FQGTGA. The CDR3 has 15 residues. Trimming removed 3 bases from V and 2 bases from J; junction bases left unmatched: 4. The data originate from a study of shared clonotypes between healthy human individuals. Study details: CD8 memory received one plate per donor, CD8 naive two, CD4 memory three and CD4 naive three.

The authors' processing: ImmunoSEQ supplied junction-only sequences lacking quality scores, so filtering was different. Some clones are missing from TCRdb's copy, which holds only in-frame ones; the method was immunoSEQ multiplex PCR. The V and J calls and the clone size are those of that table, but D and trimming were determined from the DNA. The sample carries roughly 2,000,000 clones, 85% to 95% recorded once. General observations from the study: Some naive CD4 clonotypes, 4% to 6%, turned up in common across several donors.

Terminally differentiated effector memory CD45RA+ cells were excluded from the naive CD8 cells, which were CD45RO-negative and positively selected for CCR7. Adult donors, all healthy and HIV-negative, had no recent acute infections or vaccinations. J is TRBJ2-7 and V is TRBV7-3; 10 positions agree with TRBD1. Specimen: naive CD8+ T cells sorted from blood. This TCR came from a man between 18 and 35 years old in good health. The CDR3 region has the DNA TGTGCCAGCAGCTTGACCGGACAGGGGGCCTACGAGCAGTACTTC. Its protein product is CASSLTGQGAYEQYF.